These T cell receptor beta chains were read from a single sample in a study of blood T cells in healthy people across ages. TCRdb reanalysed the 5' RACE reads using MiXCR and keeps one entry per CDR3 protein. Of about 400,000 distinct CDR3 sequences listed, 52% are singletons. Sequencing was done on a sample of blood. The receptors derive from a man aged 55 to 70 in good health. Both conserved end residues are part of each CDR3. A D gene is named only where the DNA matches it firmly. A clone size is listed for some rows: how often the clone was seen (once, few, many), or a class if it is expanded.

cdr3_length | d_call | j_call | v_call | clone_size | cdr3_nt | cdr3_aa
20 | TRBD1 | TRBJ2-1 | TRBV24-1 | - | TGTGCCACCAGTGACCCCAACCGAGTGCTAAGGGGGCCTGACTACAATGAGCAGTTCTTC | CATSDPNRVLRGPDYNEQFF
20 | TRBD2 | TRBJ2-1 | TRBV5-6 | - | TGTGCCAGCAGCATGAAAAAGCCCAGCGGGGGCCTCTGGGGGTACAATGAGCAGTTCTTC | CASSMKKPSGGLWGYNEQFF
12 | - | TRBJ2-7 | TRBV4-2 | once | TGTGCCAGCAGCCAATCCGGGGTCGAGCAGTACTTC | CASSQSGVEQYF
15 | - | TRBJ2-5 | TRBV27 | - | TGTGCCAGCACCCCGACTTCCGCCAGCCAAGAGACCCAGTACTTC | CASTPTSASQETQYF
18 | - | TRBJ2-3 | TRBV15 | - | TGTGCCACCAGCAGAGATGGGGGGGGACACGCAAGCACAGATACGCAGTATTTT | CATSRDGGGHASTDTQYF
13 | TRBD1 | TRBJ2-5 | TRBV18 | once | TGTGCCAGCGCACCAAGACAGGGAGAGACCCAGTACTTC | CASAPRQGETQYF
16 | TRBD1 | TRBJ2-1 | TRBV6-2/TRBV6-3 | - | TGTGCCAGCAGCGAGCGGACAGGGGAAAGGAGCAATGAGCAGTTCTTC | CASSERTGERSNEQFF
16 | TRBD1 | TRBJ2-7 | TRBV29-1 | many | TGCAGCGTTGAAGTTGGGGGGACAGGGGACACCTACGAGCAGTACTTC | CSVEVGGTGDTYEQYF
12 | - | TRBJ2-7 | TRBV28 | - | TGTGCCAGCAGTTTATCCCGGGGCGAGCAGTACTTC | CASSLSRGEQYF
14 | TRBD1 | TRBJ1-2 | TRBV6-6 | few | TGTGCCAGCAGGACGGGACAGGGAAACTATGGCTACACCTTC | CASRTGQGNYGYTF
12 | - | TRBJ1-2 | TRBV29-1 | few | TGCAGCGCCGGAAGGCAGGAAAAGGGCTACACCTTC | CSAGRQEKGYTF
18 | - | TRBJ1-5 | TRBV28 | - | TGTGCCAGCAGCCCTGCGTTTACGAAGGGAAGGGATCGACAGCCCCAGCATTTT | CASSPAFTKGRDRQPQHF
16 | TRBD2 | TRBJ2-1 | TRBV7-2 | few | TGTGCCAGCAGATTTACTAGCGGGGGGTTTTACAATGAGCAGTTCTTC | CASRFTSGGFYNEQFF
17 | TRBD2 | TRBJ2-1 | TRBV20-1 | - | TGCAGTGCTAGAGATCCCGGGACTAGCAGGAGCTACAATGAGCAGTTCTTC | CSARDPGTSRSYNEQFF
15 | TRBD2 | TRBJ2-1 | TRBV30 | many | TGTGCCTGGAATTCGGGACTAGCGGGGTACAATGAGCAGTTCTTC | CAWNSGLAGYNEQFF
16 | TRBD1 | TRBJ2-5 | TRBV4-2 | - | TGTGCCAGCAGCCAAGAGCGGACAGGGGGTAGGGTGACCCAGTACTTC | CASSQERTGGRVTQYF
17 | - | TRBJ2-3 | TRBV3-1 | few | TGTGCCAGCAGCCAAGAAGGCCCGCGCCTTGGCTTAGCTACGCAGTATTTT | CASSQEGPRLGLATQYF
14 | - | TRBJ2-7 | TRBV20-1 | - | TGCAGTGCTAGCAGGGGGGGGACCCCCTACGAGCAGTACTTC | CSASRGGTPYEQYF
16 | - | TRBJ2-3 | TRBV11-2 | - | TGTGCCAGCAGCTTAGATCCAGGGACTAGCACAGATACGCAGTATTTT | CASSLDPGTSTDTQYF
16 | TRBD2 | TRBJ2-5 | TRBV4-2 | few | TGTGCCAGCAGCCAAGACGAAGCGGGGGAACAAGAGACCCAGTACTTC | CASSQDEAGEQETQYF
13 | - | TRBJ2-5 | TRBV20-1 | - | TGCCGTGCTAACCCGGAGCACCAAGAGACCCAGTACTTC | CRANPEHQETQYF
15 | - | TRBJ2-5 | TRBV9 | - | TGTGCCAGCAGCGTAGTGGGGGAGTACCAAGAGACCCAGTACTTC | CASSVVGEYQETQYF
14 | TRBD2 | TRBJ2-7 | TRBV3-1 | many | TGTGCCAGCAGCTCAAGCGGGGTCTCCTACGAGCAGTACTTC | CASSSSGVSYEQYF
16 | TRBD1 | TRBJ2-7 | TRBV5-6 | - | TGTGCCAGCAGCTCCGGGACAGGGGGCGGAAATTACGAGCAGTACTTC | CASSSGTGGGNYEQYF
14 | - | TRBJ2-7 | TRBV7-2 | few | TGTGCCAGCAGCTTTCGGGTAGCTCCGGATGAGCAGTACTTC | CASSFRVAPDEQYF
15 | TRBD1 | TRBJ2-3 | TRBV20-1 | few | TGCAGTGCTAAAGGGGACAGGGGGCTAGCGGATACGCAGTATTTT | CSAKGDRGLADTQYF
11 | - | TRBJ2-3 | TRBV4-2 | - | TGTGCCAGCAGCAAGGGAGATACGCAGTATTTT | CASSKGDTQYF
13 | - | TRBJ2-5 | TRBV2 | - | TGTGCCAGCAGTGGACAAACGCAAGAGACCCAGTACTTC | CASSGQTQETQYF
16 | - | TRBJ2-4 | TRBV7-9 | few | TGTGCCAGCAGCTTCACCCCCGGGTCCAGGAAGGACATTCAGTACTTC | CASSFTPGSRKDIQYF
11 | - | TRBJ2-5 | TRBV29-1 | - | TGCAGCCTCCGGACTTTAGAGACCCAGTACTTC | CSLRTLETQYF
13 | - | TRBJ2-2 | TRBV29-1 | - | TGCAGCGGGAGGGGGACGAACACCGGGGAGCTGTTTTTT | CSGRGTNTGELFF
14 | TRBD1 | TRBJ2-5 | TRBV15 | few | TGTGCCACCAGCATGGACAGGGAACAAGAGACCCAGTACTTC | CATSMDREQETQYF
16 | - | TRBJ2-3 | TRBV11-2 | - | TGTGCCAGCAGCCTCCCGGTACTAGCTGGCTCCGATACGCAGTATTTT | CASSLPVLAGSDTQYF
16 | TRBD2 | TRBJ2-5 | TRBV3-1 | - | TGTGCCAGCAGCCAAGATGTAGCGGGGCCGGGGGAGACCCAGTACTTC | CASSQDVAGPGETQYF
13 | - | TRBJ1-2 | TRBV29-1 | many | TGCAGCGTTGTACAGCGGGCCGGCTATGGCTACACCTTC | CSVVQRAGYGYTF